This is a list of T cell receptor beta chains from one sample in a study of response to subunit inactivated influenza vaccine. Via MiXCR, TCRdb re-called the RT-PCR reads, giving one row per CDR3 protein. This sample has approximately 230,000 distinct CDR3 sequences; more than 10% occur once, and the top ten carry about 7.8%. Here the sequenced sample was non-naive T cells sorted from PBMCs, taken approximately 15 days before vaccination. Receptors were obtained from a middle-aged man who received an inactivated influenza vaccine. Both conserved end residues are part of each CDR3. Fields, in order: V gene, D gene, clone size, J gene, CDR3 DNA, CDR3 protein. A D gene is named only where the DNA matches it firmly. Expanded clones get a size class; other rows say once, few or many, or leave the size out.

TRBV7-6	NA	many	TRBJ2-1	TGTGCCAGCAGCCCCCTAGGCCAGCCCCTCTACAATGAGCAGTTCTTC	CASSPLGQPLYNEQFF
TRBV6-1	NA	NA	TRBJ2-7	TGTGCCAGCGGGTACCAGTCCTACGAGCAGTACTTC	CASGYQSYEQYF
TRBV12-3/TRBV12-4	TRBD1	many	TRBJ1-5	TGTGCCAGCAGCCTTACAGGGGGCTGGCAGCCCCAGCATTTT	CASSLTGGWQPQHF
TRBV7-9	NA	NA	TRBJ2-1	TGTGCCAGCATCCAGTGGGGAGATTACAATGAGCAGTTCTTC	CASIQWGDYNEQFF
TRBV4-3	NA	few	TRBJ1-3	TGCGCCAGCAGCCAAGAGGTGTTCCCTGGAAACACCATATATTTT	CASSQEVFPGNTIYF
TRBV4-3	NA	many	TRBJ2-5	TGCGCCAGCAGCCAAGATAGGTGGGAGACCCAGTACTTC	CASSQDRWETQYF
TRBV4-2	NA	NA	TRBJ2-2	TGTGCCAGCAGCCAAGATTCGGCAGGGCACACCGGGGAGCTGTTTTTT	CASSQDSAGHTGELFF
TRBV6-1	TRBD1	many	TRBJ2-7	TGTGCCAGCAGGGTGACAGGGGGGTCCTACGAGCAGTACTTC	CASRVTGGSYEQYF
TRBV5-1	NA	many	TRBJ2-3	TGCGCCAGCAGCTTGTCAGGCAGCACAGATACGCAGTATTTT	CASSLSGSTDTQYF
TRBV5-1	NA	NA	TRBJ1-2	TGCGCCAGCAGCCCGGGCAGACCCCCGGCAAACTATGGCTACACCTTC	CASSPGRPPANYGYTF
TRBV5-1	NA	NA	TRBJ2-5	TGCGCCAGCAGCTTGGGTCCCGGACCACAAGAGACCCAGTACTTC	CASSLGPGPQETQYF
TRBV24-1	TRBD1	NA	TRBJ1-5	TGTGCCACCAGGAGCAGAAGAGGACAGGACCAGAATCAGCCCCAGCATTTT	CATRSRRGQDQNQPQHF
TRBV5-1	NA	NA	TRBJ2-5	TGCGCCAGCAGCTTGCCCTCCGGGAGCGAGACCCAGTACTTC	CASSLPSGSETQYF
TRBV25-1	TRBD1	NA	TRBJ1-5	TGTGCCAGCAGCCCCACAGGGGATGTCCAGCCCCAGCATTTT	CASSPTGDVQPQHF
TRBV7-3	TRBD2	NA	TRBJ2-3	TGTGCCAGCAGCGCCCGGACTAGCGGCTCCATGAGCACAGATACGCAGTATTTT	CASSARTSGSMSTDTQYF
TRBV12-3/TRBV12-4	NA	many	TRBJ2-1	TGTGCCAGCAGTGTCGCGGTGGACAACAATGAGCAGTTCTTC	CASSVAVDNNEQFF
TRBV6-2/TRBV6-3	TRBD1	few	TRBJ2-5	TGTGCCAGCACCACGCGACAGGGCCGAGGGACCCAGTACTTC	CASTTRQGRGTQYF
TRBV4-3	TRBD1	NA	TRBJ1-6	TGCGCCAGCAGCCAGTACAGGGGACCTAATTCACCCCTCCACTTT	CASSQYRGPNSPLHF
TRBV6-2/TRBV6-3	NA	few	TRBJ2-7	TGTGCCATCCGAGACTACGGAGGCGACGAGCAGTACTTC	CAIRDYGGDEQYF
TRBV29-1	NA	many	TRBJ2-5	TGCAGCGTTGATGGATGGGCGGAAGAGACCCAGTACTTC	CSVDGWAEETQYF
TRBV18	NA	NA	TRBJ2-4	TGTGCCAGCTCACCACCTAACAGGGTGGACATTCAGTACTTC	CASSPPNRVDIQYF
TRBV27	TRBD1	few	TRBJ1-5	TGTGCCAGCAGTAAATCGGACAGGGCCAATCAGCCCCAGCATTTT	CASSKSDRANQPQHF
TRBV28	NA	NA	TRBJ1-5	TGTGCCAGCAGTTCCGGGGGGGCTGGAAATCAGCCCCAGCATTTT	CASSSGGAGNQPQHF
TRBV27	NA	few	TRBJ2-5	TGTGCCAGCAGACTATCCTCCTACGAGGGGACCCAGTACTTC	CASRLSSYEGTQYF